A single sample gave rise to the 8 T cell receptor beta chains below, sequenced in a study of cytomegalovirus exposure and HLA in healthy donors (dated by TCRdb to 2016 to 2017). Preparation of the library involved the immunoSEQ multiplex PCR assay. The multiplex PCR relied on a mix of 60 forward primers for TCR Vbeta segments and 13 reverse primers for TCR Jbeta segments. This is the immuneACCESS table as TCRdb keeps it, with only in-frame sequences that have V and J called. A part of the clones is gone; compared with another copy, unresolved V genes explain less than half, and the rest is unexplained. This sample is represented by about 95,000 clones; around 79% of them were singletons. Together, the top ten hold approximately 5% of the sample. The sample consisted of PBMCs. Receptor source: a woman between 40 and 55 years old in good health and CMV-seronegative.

In DNA, the CDR3 is TGCAGCGTTGGGGGACTAGCCTCCGCCAATGAGCAGTTCTTC. Amino acid sequence: CSVGGLASANEQFF. The chain uses TRBV29-1 and TRBJ2-1, with 9 bases matching TRBD2. This CDR3 has 14 residues. Germline CDR1 SQVTM, CDR2 ANQGSEA. J was trimmed by 6 bases and V by 4 bases; bases with no gene match: 7.

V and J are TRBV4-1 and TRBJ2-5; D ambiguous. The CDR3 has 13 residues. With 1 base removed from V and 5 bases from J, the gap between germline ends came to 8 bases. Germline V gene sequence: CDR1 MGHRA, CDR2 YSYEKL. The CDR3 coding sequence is TGCGCCAGCAGCCAAGCTGTTTTGGAGACCCAGTACTTC. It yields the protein CASSQAVLETQYF.

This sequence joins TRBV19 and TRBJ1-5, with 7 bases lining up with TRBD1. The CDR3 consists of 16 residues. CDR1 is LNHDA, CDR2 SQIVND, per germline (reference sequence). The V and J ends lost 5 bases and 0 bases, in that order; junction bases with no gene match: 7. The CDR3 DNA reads TGTGCCAGTAGTGGACAGGCGGAATATAGCAATCAGCCCCAGCATTTT. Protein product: CASSGQAEYSNQPQHF.

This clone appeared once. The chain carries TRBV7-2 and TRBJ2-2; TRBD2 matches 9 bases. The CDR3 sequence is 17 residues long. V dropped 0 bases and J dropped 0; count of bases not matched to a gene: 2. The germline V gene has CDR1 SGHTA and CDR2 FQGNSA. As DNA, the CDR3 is TGTGCCAGCAGCTTAGCGCTAGCGGGGCCGAACACCGGGGAGCTGTTTTTT. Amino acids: CASSLALAGPNTGELFF. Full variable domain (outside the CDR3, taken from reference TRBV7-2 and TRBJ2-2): GAGVSQSPSNKVTEKGKDVELRCDPISGHTALYWYRQSLGQGLEFLIYFQGNSAPDKSGLPSDRFSAERTGGSVSTLTIQRTQQEDSAVYLCASSLALAGPNTGELFFGEGSRLTVL.

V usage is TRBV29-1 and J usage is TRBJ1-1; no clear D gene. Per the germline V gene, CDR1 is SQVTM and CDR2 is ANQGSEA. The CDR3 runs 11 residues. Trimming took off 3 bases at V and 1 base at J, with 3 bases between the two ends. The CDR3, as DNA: TGCAGCGTTGACAAGAACACTGAAGCTTTCTTT. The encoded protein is CSVDKNTEAFF.

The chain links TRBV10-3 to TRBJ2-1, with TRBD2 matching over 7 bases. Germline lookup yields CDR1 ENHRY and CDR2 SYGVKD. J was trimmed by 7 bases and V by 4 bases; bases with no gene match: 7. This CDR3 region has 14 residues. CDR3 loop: CAISGAGTANEQFF. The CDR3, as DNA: TGTGCCATCAGTGGAGCGGGAACGGCGAATGAGCAGTTCTTC.

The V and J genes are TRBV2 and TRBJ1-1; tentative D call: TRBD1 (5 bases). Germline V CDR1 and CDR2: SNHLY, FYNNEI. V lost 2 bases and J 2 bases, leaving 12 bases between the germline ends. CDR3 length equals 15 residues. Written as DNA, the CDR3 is TGTGCCAGCAGTGAATGGGGGGGAGGAAACACTGAAGCTTTCTTT. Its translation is CASSEWGGGNTEAFF.

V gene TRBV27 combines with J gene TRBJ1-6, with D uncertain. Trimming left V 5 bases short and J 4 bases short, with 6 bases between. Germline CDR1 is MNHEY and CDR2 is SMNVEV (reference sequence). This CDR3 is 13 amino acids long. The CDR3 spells CASSPPYNSPLHF. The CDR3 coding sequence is TGTGCCAGCAGTCCCCCTTATAATTCACCCCTCCACTTT.